A selection of T cell receptor beta chains follows, all from one sample in a study of OX40 agonist ivuxolimab in advanced cancers. TCRdb's copy holds only in-frame clones and misses some; the assay was immunoSEQ multiplex PCR. The sample gives 50,000 to 70,000 clones, around 93% of which show up once; about 0.46% is in the top ten. The source was CD4+ or CD8+ T cells sorted from blood, collected in a trial of the OX40 agonist ivuxolimab. Receptors originate from an adult with an advanced solid tumor such as melanoma, head and neck, liver or kidney cancer. Each CDR3 is given with its conserved first and last residue. Fields, in order: J gene, clone size, V gene, D gene, CDR3 DNA, CDR3 protein. D genes are given only for firm matches. Expanded clones are given a class, and other clones once, few, many or no size at all.

J gene: TRBJ2-2; clone size: -; V gene: TRBV7-2; D gene: -; CDR3 DNA: TGTGCCAGCAGCTTAGCCGTGGCCGCGAACACCGGGGAGCTGTTTTTT; CDR3 protein: CASSLAVAANTGELFF
J gene: TRBJ2-1; clone size: -; V gene: TRBV7-9; D gene: TRBD1; CDR3 DNA: TGTGCCAGCAGCTTAGGGGGACAGGGGGTGGTGTTCTTC; CDR3 protein: CASSLGGQGVVFF
J gene: TRBJ1-1; clone size: once; V gene: TRBV7-9; D gene: TRBD1; CDR3 DNA: TGTGCCAGCAGCCCGACGGGACAGGTGAACACTGAAGCTTTCTTT; CDR3 protein: CASSPTGQVNTEAFF
J gene: TRBJ1-3; clone size: -; V gene: TRBV7-9; D gene: TRBD1; CDR3 DNA: TGTGCCAGCAGCCCTCGTACAGGGGGCTCTGGAAACACCATATATTTT; CDR3 protein: CASSPRTGGSGNTIYF
J gene: TRBJ2-7; clone size: -; V gene: TRBV10-3; D gene: -; CDR3 DNA: TGTGCCACCATCGACAGTTCCTACGAGCAGTACTTC; CDR3 protein: CATIDSSYEQYF
J gene: TRBJ1-4; clone size: once; V gene: TRBV27; D gene: -; CDR3 DNA: TGTGCCAGCAGCAAGCCGGGTATAGGTGAAAAACTGTTTTTT; CDR3 protein: CASSKPGIGEKLFF
J gene: TRBJ2-1; clone size: -; V gene: TRBV29-1; D gene: -; CDR3 DNA: TGCAGCACCGAAGGGGGGGGTGAGCAGTTCTTC; CDR3 protein: CSTEGGGEQFF
J gene: TRBJ2-7; clone size: -; V gene: TRBV2; D gene: TRBD2; CDR3 DNA: TGTGCCAGCAGTACCGGGACTAGCGGGACTTACGAGCAGTACTTC; CDR3 protein: CASSTGTSGTYEQYF
J gene: TRBJ1-5; clone size: -; V gene: TRBV19; D gene: -; CDR3 DNA: TGTGCCAGTAGTTATGGGACACCTAGCAATCAGCCCCAGCATTTT; CDR3 protein: CASSYGTPSNQPQHF
J gene: TRBJ2-7; clone size: -; V gene: TRBV5-5; D gene: TRBD2; CDR3 DNA: TGTGCCAGCAGCTTGTCGGGGACTACCTCCTACGAGCAGTACTTC; CDR3 protein: CASSLSGTTSYEQYF
J gene: TRBJ1-4; clone size: -; V gene: TRBV19; D gene: TRBD1; CDR3 DNA: TGTGCCAGTAGGAACAGGGGTGGAGATGAAAAACTGTTTTTT; CDR3 protein: CASRNRGGDEKLFF
J gene: TRBJ2-7; clone size: -; V gene: TRBV4-1; D gene: -; CDR3 DNA: TGCGCCAGCAGCCAAGATGCGGGACTCCCCTACGAGCAGTACTTC; CDR3 protein: CASSQDAGLPYEQYF
J gene: TRBJ2-2; clone size: -; V gene: TRBV5-6; D gene: TRBD2; CDR3 DNA: TGTGCCAGCAGCCCGGCCGGGACTAGTAGGGCCACCGGGGAGCTGTTTTTT; CDR3 protein: CASSPAGTSRATGELFF
J gene: TRBJ2-5; clone size: -; V gene: TRBV6-1; D gene: TRBD2; CDR3 DNA: TGTGCCAGCAGTGAACGCCCTGGTAGCGGGCAAGAGACCCAGTACTTC; CDR3 protein: CASSERPGSGQETQYF
J gene: TRBJ2-6; clone size: -; V gene: TRBV6-6; D gene: TRBD1; CDR3 DNA: TGTGCCAGCAACACGGGACAGGGGGTGAGGGCCAACGTCCTGACTTTC; CDR3 protein: CASNTGQGVRANVLTF
J gene: TRBJ2-1; clone size: -; V gene: TRBV19; D gene: -; CDR3 DNA: TGTGCCAGTAGTACCCGTAAGGGGGGGTCCTACAATGAGCAGTTCTTC; CDR3 protein: CASSTRKGGSYNEQFF
J gene: TRBJ1-6; clone size: -; V gene: TRBV4-3; D gene: -; CDR3 DNA: TGCGCCAGCAGCCAAGAAAGATGGGCTCCCCTCCACTTT; CDR3 protein: CASSQERWAPLHF
J gene: TRBJ2-3; clone size: -; V gene: TRBV5-4; D gene: TRBD2; CDR3 DNA: TGTGCCAGCAGCTTAGGAGCTAGCGGAGGCACAGATACGCAGTATTTT; CDR3 protein: CASSLGASGGTDTQYF
J gene: TRBJ2-1; clone size: -; V gene: TRBV10-3; D gene: -; CDR3 DNA: TGTGCCATCAGTGAGCAGATAGCGGCCTACAATGAGCAGTTCTTC; CDR3 protein: CAISEQIAAYNEQFF
J gene: TRBJ2-3; clone size: -; V gene: TRBV19; D gene: -; CDR3 DNA: TGTGCCAGTTCTAATCCCCGGGGGGCCTCGGGCACAGATACGCAGTATTTT; CDR3 protein: CASSNPRGASGTDTQYF
J gene: TRBJ2-2; clone size: -; V gene: TRBV11-3; D gene: -; CDR3 DNA: TGTGCCAGCGCGGCAGGACGCACCGGGGAGCTGTTTTTT; CDR3 protein: CASAAGRTGELFF
J gene: TRBJ1-3; clone size: -; V gene: TRBV4-2; D gene: -; CDR3 DNA: TGTGCCAGCAGCCAAGCGGCGGGACATACTGGAAACACCATATATTTT; CDR3 protein: CASSQAAGHTGNTIYF
J gene: TRBJ2-1; clone size: -; V gene: TRBV11-2; D gene: TRBD2; CDR3 DNA: TGTGCCAGCAGCTCTGGACTAGCGGGAGCCGGAAATGAGCAGTTCTTC; CDR3 protein: CASSSGLAGAGNEQFF
J gene: TRBJ2-5; clone size: -; V gene: TRBV7-2; D gene: -; CDR3 DNA: TGTGCCAGCAGCACCGACTATGTGGAGTACTTC; CDR3 protein: CASSTDYVEYF
J gene: TRBJ2-7; clone size: -; V gene: TRBV7-2; D gene: -; CDR3 DNA: TGTGCCAGCAGCAGAACAGGGCACGAGCAGTACTTC; CDR3 protein: CASSRTGHEQYF
J gene: TRBJ1-1; clone size: -; V gene: TRBV5-5; D gene: -; CDR3 DNA: TGTGCCAGCAGCTTGGATGGACAGCTGAACACTGAAGCTTTCTTT; CDR3 protein: CASSLDGQLNTEAFF
J gene: TRBJ1-1; clone size: -; V gene: TRBV27; D gene: -; CDR3 DNA: TGTGCCAGCAGTTTATCGGCCCAGTTCATGAACACTGAAGCTTTCTTT; CDR3 protein: CASSLSAQFMNTEAFF
J gene: TRBJ1-1; clone size: once; V gene: TRBV19; D gene: -; CDR3 DNA: TGTGCCAGTAGTTTTGTGAACACTGAAGCTTTCTTT; CDR3 protein: CASSFVNTEAFF
J gene: TRBJ2-5; clone size: once; V gene: TRBV7-6; D gene: -; CDR3 DNA: TGTGCCAGCAGCTTAGCCGGGGCGGGAGAGACCCAGTACTTC; CDR3 protein: CASSLAGAGETQYF
J gene: TRBJ1-2; clone size: once; V gene: TRBV21-1; D gene: -; CDR3 DNA: TGTGCCAGCAGCCCCCGCGGGGGTTACTATGGCTACACCTTC; CDR3 protein: CASSPRGGYYGYTF
J gene: TRBJ1-1; clone size: once; V gene: TRBV7-9; D gene: -; CDR3 DNA: TGTGCCAGCAGCTTAGCGTATGGGAGCACTGAAGCTTTCTTT; CDR3 protein: CASSLAYGSTEAFF
J gene: TRBJ2-7; clone size: -; V gene: TRBV7-6; D gene: -; CDR3 DNA: TGTGCCAGCAGCCCGAAGGGCGGCGAGCAGTACTTC; CDR3 protein: CASSPKGGEQYF
J gene: TRBJ2-1; clone size: -; V gene: TRBV5-4; D gene: TRBD2; CDR3 DNA: TGTGCCAGCGGAGAAGGTAGCGGGTCCTACAATGAGCAGTTCTTC; CDR3 protein: CASGEGSGSYNEQFF
J gene: TRBJ1-5; clone size: -; V gene: TRBV5-1; D gene: -; CDR3 DNA: TGCGCCAGCAGCTTGAAGGGGGATCAGCCCCAGCATTTT; CDR3 protein: CASSLKGDQPQHF
J gene: TRBJ2-2; clone size: -; V gene: TRBV30; D gene: TRBD1; CDR3 DNA: TGTGCCTGGAGAACAGGGGGGCACACCGGGGAGCTGTTTTTT; CDR3 protein: CAWRTGGHTGELFF
J gene: TRBJ1-3; clone size: -; V gene: TRBV7-9; D gene: -; CDR3 DNA: TGTGCCAGCAGCTTAGGGGGTGCTGGAAACACCATATATTTT; CDR3 protein: CASSLGGAGNTIYF
J gene: TRBJ2-5; clone size: once; V gene: TRBV7-7; D gene: TRBD2; CDR3 DNA: TGTGCCAGCAGCACCGGGACTAGCGGAGGGGGTGGGGCAGAGACCCAGTACTTC; CDR3 protein: CASSTGTSGGGGAETQYF
J gene: TRBJ2-7; clone size: few; V gene: TRBV27; D gene: -; CDR3 DNA: TGTGCCAGCAGTTACCCGAGACACGAGCAGTACTTC; CDR3 protein: CASSYPRHEQYF
J gene: TRBJ2-5; clone size: -; V gene: TRBV9; D gene: -; CDR3 DNA: TGTGCCAGCAGCGTAGAAGTCCACCCCGGTGAGACCCAGTACTTC; CDR3 protein: CASSVEVHPGETQYF
J gene: TRBJ2-5; clone size: -; V gene: TRBV7-9; D gene: -; CDR3 DNA: TGTGCCAGCAGCTTAGACCCGTTTCAGACCCAGTACTTC; CDR3 protein: CASSLDPFQTQYF